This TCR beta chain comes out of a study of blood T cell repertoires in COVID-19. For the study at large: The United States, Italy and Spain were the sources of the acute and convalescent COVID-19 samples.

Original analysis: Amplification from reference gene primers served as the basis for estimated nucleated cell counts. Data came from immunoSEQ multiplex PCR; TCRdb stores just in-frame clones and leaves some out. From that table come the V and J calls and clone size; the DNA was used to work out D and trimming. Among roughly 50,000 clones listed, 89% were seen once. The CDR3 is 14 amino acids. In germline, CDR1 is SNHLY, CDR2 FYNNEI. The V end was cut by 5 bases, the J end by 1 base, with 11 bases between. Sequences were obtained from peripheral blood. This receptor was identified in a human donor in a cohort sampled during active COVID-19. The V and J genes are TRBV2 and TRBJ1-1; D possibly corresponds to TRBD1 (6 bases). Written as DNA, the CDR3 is TGTGCCAGCAGTTTGGGACACCAGAACACTGAAGCTTTCTTT. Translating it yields CASSLGHQNTEAFF.